These T cell receptor beta chains were read from a single sample in a study of cytomegalovirus exposure and HLA in healthy donors. Some clones are missing from TCRdb's copy, which holds only in-frame ones; the method was immunoSEQ multiplex PCR. The table shows 150,000 or so clones, with 80% to 90% occurring only once. Sequencing was done on a sample of PBMCs. The receptor set was obtained from a man in his forties or fifties in good health and CMV-seropositive. Both conserved end residues are part of each CDR3. A D gene is named only where the DNA matches it firmly. Rows may omit the clone size; those that give it use once, few, many or a size class.

>.|TRBV5-4|TRBJ1-6|TRBD1
CASSPRTGRNSPLHF
TGTGCCAGCAGCCCTCGGACAGGGCGGAATTCACCCCTCCACTTT
>few|TRBV6-1|TRBJ1-5|TRBD1
CASSARQGGQPQHF
TGTGCCAGCAGTGCCCGACAGGGAGGTCAGCCCCAGCATTTT
>.|TRBV5-1|TRBJ1-2|TRBD1
CASSPGTGFRYGYTF
TGCGCCAGCAGCCCAGGGACAGGGTTTCGGTATGGCTACACCTTC
>.|TRBV6-1|TRBJ2-5|.
CASRELGETQYF
TGTGCCAGCAGGGAACTAGGAGAGACCCAGTACTTC
>once|TRBV7-3|TRBJ2-2|.
CASSLSSAGELFF
TGTGCCAGCAGCTTAAGTTCCGCCGGGGAGCTGTTTTTT
>.|TRBV10-3|TRBJ1-6|.
CAISVREPLYNSPLHF
TGTGCCATCAGCGTCCGGGAGCCCCTTTATAATTCACCCCTCCACTTT
>.|TRBV5-6|TRBJ1-5|TRBD1
CASNQNRGQGNQPQHF
TGTGCCAGCAACCAAAACAGGGGGCAGGGCAATCAGCCCCAGCATTTT
>.|TRBV6-1|TRBJ1-1|.
CASRAGPNTEAFF
TGTGCCAGCAGGGCGGGGCCCAACACTGAAGCTTTCTTT
>.|TRBV11-2|TRBJ2-5|.
CASSLGAGARGETQYF
TGTGCCAGCAGCTTAGGTGCGGGGGCTAGAGGAGAGACCCAGTACTTC
>.|TRBV27|TRBJ1-1|.
CASRTGGPTEAFF
TGTGCCAGCAGGACAGGAGGTCCCACTGAAGCTTTTTTT
>.|TRBV29-1|TRBJ2-1|.
CSVQLVLGYNEQFF
TGCAGCGTCCAACTAGTTTTGGGGTACAATGAGCAGTTCTTC
>.|TRBV2|TRBJ2-5|.
CASSETNRRETQYF
TGTGCCAGCAGTGAAACCAACCGGAGAGAGACCCAGTACTTC
>.|TRBV5-6|TRBJ2-5|.
CASSLFPGVPRETQYF
TGTGCCAGCAGCTTGTTTCCCGGAGTTCCGAGGGAGACCCAGTACTTC
>.|TRBV7-2|TRBJ2-6|TRBD1
CASSRGQVIGSGANVLTF
TGTGCCAGCAGCCGAGGACAGGTGATAGGCTCTGGGGCCAACGTCCTGACTTTC
>few|TRBV5-4|TRBJ2-2|TRBD2
CASSSGTINTGELFF
TGTGCCAGCAGCTCCGGGACTATCAACACCGGGGAGCTGTTTTTT
>.|TRBV4-2|TRBJ1-1|.
CASSDGQIVGDTEAFF
TGTGCCAGCAGCGACGGACAGATTGTGGGGGACACTGAAGCTTTCTTT
>.|TRBV7-2|TRBJ1-5|TRBD1
CASSFPGQGGQPQHF
TGTGCCAGCAGCTTCCCGGGACAGGGTGGTCAGCCCCAGCATTTT
>.|TRBV6-6|TRBJ2-5|.
CASSYPSSSQETQYF
TGTGCCAGCAGTTACCCCTCTAGTAGTCAAGAGACCCAGTACTTC
>.|TRBV6-5|TRBJ2-5|.
CASSYGLGPDGETQYF
TGTGCCAGCAGTTACGGCCTGGGGCCCGACGGGGAGACCCAGTACTTC
>.|TRBV9|TRBJ1-4|.
CASSVGGQGWSNEKLFF
TGTGCCAGCAGCGTAGGAGGGCAGGGGTGGTCTAATGAAAAACTGTTTTTT
>.|TRBV5-1|TRBJ2-3|.
CASTWSRGTDTQYF
TGCGCCAGCACCTGGAGCCGGGGGACAGATACGCAGTATTTT
>.|TRBV19|TRBJ1-3|.
CASSIIGANTIYF
TGTGCCAGTAGTATTATAGGGGCCAACACCATATATTTT
>.|TRBV7-9|TRBJ2-1|.
CASSLAQTATVLFF
TGTGCCAGCAGCCTCGCCCAGACAGCGACCGTCCTGTTCTTC